This TCR beta chain was profiled in a study of beta chain features in type 1 diabetes. Regarding the study as a whole: The similarity of naive, central memory and Treg TCRB repertoires appeared greater among patients than among healthy donors. There was a moderate but significant shortening of TCRB CDR3s in all four CD4+ subsets of Type 1 diabetes patients.

The isolated RNA, all of it, was reverse transcribed, so expressed TCRB transcripts were what got sequenced. Around 3.5 million reads on average were seen across naive, central memory and regulatory T cell samples. Clones were sequenced by immunoSEQ multiplex PCR, and TCRdb holds only the in-frame ones, with some missing. The table includes around 290,000 clones, 8% detected once. This clone was picked up a small number of times. The antigen is not known. Sequencing was carried out using central memory CD4+ T cells from blood. The clonotype was recovered from a woman between 18 and 29 years old in good health.

DNA of the CDR3: TGCGCCAGCAGCCTAATTGGGAGCGGGGCCAACGTCCTGACTTTC. The encoded protein is CASSLIGSGANVLTF. J is TRBJ2-6 and V is TRBV4-3, with D possibly matching TRBD2 (5 bases). The ends were cut back, 4 bases at V and 4 bases at J, with 11 bases in the middle. The CDR3 runs to 15 residues. Looked up from germline, CDR1 is LGHNA and CDR2 is YSLEER.